Below, 17 T cell receptor beta chains from the same sample are listed, as sequenced in a study of T-cell reconstitution after alpha-beta-depleted transplantation in children. It was with unique molecular identifiers that the TCRbeta library was prepared. TCRdb independently ran MiXCR on the PCR reads; one entry per CDR3 protein. Of hundreds of thousands of distinct CDR3 sequences listed, 20% to 30% are singletons. The sequences come from PBMCs, mostly from graft donor cells, collected 360 days after TCRalphabeta/CD19-depleted stem cell transplant. Source of these receptors: a female patient aged 2 to 10 who had a stem cell transplant for congenital amegakaryocytic thrombocytopenia, so the T cells may come from the graft donor.

This clonotype was observed many times. The gene calls are TRBV7-9 and TRBJ2-7, with TRBD1 as a possible D gene (6 bases). CDR1 and CDR2 (germline): SEHNR, FQNEAQ (reference sequence). This CDR3 comprises 13 residues. V shed 4 bases and J shed 5 bases, with 12 bases lying between them. The CDR3 spells CASSSQGRNEQYF. CDR3 nucleotide sequence: TGTGCCAGCAGCTCACAGGGTCGCAACGAGCAGTACTTC.

DNA of the CDR3: TGTGCCAGCAGAGTTTATAACCTCGCCCTATCTCCGGTTTGGGAGACCCAGTACTTC. It yields the protein CASRVYNLALSPVWETQYF. V is TRBV27 and J is TRBJ2-5; no definite D call. The CDR3 is 19 amino acids. Trimming took 6 bases from V and 5 from J, leaving 31 bases between them. CDR1 MNHEY and CDR2 SMNVEV come from the germline V gene (reference sequence).

This rearrangement joins TRBV20-1 to TRBJ1-6; D gene ambiguous. Germline assignment: CDR1 DFQATT and CDR2 SNEGSKA (reference sequence). Trimming left V 0 bases short and J 7 bases short, with 7 bases between. The CDR3 has 13 residues. The CDR3 spells CSARDSMNSPLHF. For the CDR3, the DNA is TGCAGTGCTAGAGACAGCATGAATTCACCCCTCCACTTT.

A few counts support this clonotype. The chain carries TRBV3-1 and TRBJ1-3, with TRBD1 matching over 7 bases. Losses at the gene ends were 8 bases for V and 3 bases for J; bases not matched to a gene: 4. The CDR3 covers 13 residues. Per the germline V gene, CDR1 is LGHDT and CDR2 is YNNKEL (reference sequence). This CDR3 reads CASQTGNGNTIYF. CDR3 bases: TGTGCCAGCCAGACAGGGAATGGAAACACCATATATTTT.

This clonotype was recorded many times. V and J are TRBV12-3 or TRBV12-4 and TRBJ2-1; TRBD2 matches at 10 bases. With 7 bases clipped from V and 7 bases from J, the junction kept 4 bases outside the gene matches. The CDR3 runs 13 residues. The CDR3, as DNA: TGTGCCAGCATGAGCGGGGGGGCAAATGAGCAGTTCTTC. Translated, it gives CASMSGGANEQFF.

This clonotype has just a few counts. The rearrangement uses TRBV18 and TRBJ2-3; a weak D match, TRBD1 (6 bases). This CDR3 is 14 amino acids long. From germline, CDR1 is KGHSH and CDR2 LQKENI. The V end was cut by 4 bases, the J end by 1 base, with 9 bases between. The CDR3: CASSLRTGTDTQYF. The DNA for the CDR3 is TGTGCCAGCTCACTGCGGACAGGCACAGATACGCAGTATTTT.

The chain uses TRBV29-1 and TRBJ2-3, with 7 bases aligning to TRBD1. The V gene's germline CDR1 is SQVTM and CDR2 ANQGSEA. This CDR3 comprises 13 residues. Trimming at V came to 6 bases and at J to 3 bases, leaving 6 bases not matched to a gene. CDR3 DNA: TGCAGCGTCTACAGGGGCGGAACAGATACGCAGTATTTT. This translates into CSVYRGGTDTQYF.

Ten or more counts support this clonotype. The chain's CDR3 is CASSLASSYNEQFF. In nucleotides, the CDR3 is TGTGCCAGCAGTTTGGCTAGCTCCTACAATGAGCAGTTCTTC. This chain connects TRBV12-3 or TRBV12-4 to TRBJ2-1, with D uncertain. The V gene lost 3 bases and the J gene lost 0 bases, with 6 bases spanning the gap. CDR3 length equals 14 residues.

This clonotype has a handful of counts. This rearrangement joins TRBV10-3 to TRBJ2-3; perhaps TRBD2 as D (5 bases). The length of the CDR3 is 14 residues. Trimming took off 8 bases at V and 0 bases at J, with 12 bases between the two ends. CDR1 ENHRY and CDR2 SYGVKD come from the germline V gene. The CDR3 spells CAIRPERSTDTQYF. CDR3 nucleotides: TGTGCCATCCGCCCAGAGCGGAGCACAGATACGCAGTATTTT.

V usage is TRBV12-3 or TRBV12-4 and J usage is TRBJ2-5; D gene unclear. V dropped 3 bases and J dropped 1 base, with 6 bases sitting between them. The CDR3 contains 13 residues. The CDR3: CASSFWAQETQYF. CDR3 DNA: TGTGCCAGCAGTTTCTGGGCCCAAGAGACCCAGTACTTC.

The V and J genes are TRBV20-1 and TRBJ1-6; D perhaps matches TRBD1 (6 bases). Germline V gives CDR1 DFQATT, CDR2 SNEGSKA (reference sequence). This CDR3 spans 17 amino acids. V was cut by 6 bases and J by 2 bases, with 20 bases left in between. CDR3: CSAAPIPGVAYNSPLHF. DNA of the CDR3: TGCAGTGCCGCCCCGATCCCAGGGGTCGCCTATAATTCACCCCTCCACTTT.

Note on this clonotype: Possible read error: a much larger clone is one base away. V is TRBV28 and J is TRBJ2-1; no clear D. In germline, CDR1 is MDHEN, CDR2 SYDVKM. The CDR3 is 12 residues long. The CDR3 sequence is CSSSLPYNEQFF. The DNA of the CDR3 is TGTTCCAGCAGTTTACCCTACAATGAGCAGTTCTTC.

This clonotype came up once. The CDR3 nucleotides are TGTGCCAGCAGTTACTCGATAACTAGCGCAACTAGCACAGATACGCAGTATTTT. This sequence encodes CASSYSITSATSTDTQYF. The rearrangement joins TRBV6-5 to TRBJ2-3; 7 bases agree with TRBD2. CDR3 length: 18 amino acids. Germline assignment: CDR1 MNHEY and CDR2 SVGAGI. V dropped 0 bases and J dropped 0; count of bases not matched to a gene: 9.

The chain recombines TRBV11-1 with TRBJ2-2, with TRBD2 matching over 13 bases. V dropped 4 bases and J dropped 7; count of bases not matched to a gene: 12. The CDR3 has 18 amino acids. Germline V gives CDR1 SGHAT, CDR2 FQDESV (reference sequence). The CDR3 bases are TGTGCCAGCAGCTCCCCTGGGGGACTAGCGGGACTTGGCGGGGAGCTGTTTTTT. Its translation: CASSSPGGLAGLGGELFF.

The chain is built from TRBV21-1 and TRBJ1-1; the table's D call, TRBD1, was not checked against the DNA. TRBV21-1 is annotated as a pseudogene. The CDR3 loop spans 15 amino acids. CDR3 sequence: CASSNRRGNNTEAFF. The CDR3 DNA follows: TGTGCCAGCAGCAATAGAAGGGGAAATAACACTGAAGCTTTCTTT.

The chain couples TRBV7-9 to TRBJ2-1; D remains ambiguous. The CDR3 is 15 amino acids. Germline V gives CDR1 SEHNR, CDR2 FQNEAQ (reference sequence). V lost 2 bases, J lost 0 bases, and 8 bases lay in between. CDR3 nucleotides: TGTGCCAGCAGCTTAAATCTACGCTCCTACAATGAGCAGTTCTTC. Translated, it gives CASSLNLRSYNEQFF.

The gene calls are TRBV7-6 and TRBJ2-1; a possible D gene is TRBD1 (6 bases). V was clipped by 0 bases and J by 0 bases, with 9 bases between them. The CDR3 has 16 amino acids. The germline V gene encodes CDR1 SGHVS and CDR2 FNYEAQ. CDR3: CASSLAQGYSYNEQFF. CDR3 sequence (DNA): TGTGCCAGCAGCTTAGCACAGGGCTACTCCTACAATGAGCAGTTCTTC.